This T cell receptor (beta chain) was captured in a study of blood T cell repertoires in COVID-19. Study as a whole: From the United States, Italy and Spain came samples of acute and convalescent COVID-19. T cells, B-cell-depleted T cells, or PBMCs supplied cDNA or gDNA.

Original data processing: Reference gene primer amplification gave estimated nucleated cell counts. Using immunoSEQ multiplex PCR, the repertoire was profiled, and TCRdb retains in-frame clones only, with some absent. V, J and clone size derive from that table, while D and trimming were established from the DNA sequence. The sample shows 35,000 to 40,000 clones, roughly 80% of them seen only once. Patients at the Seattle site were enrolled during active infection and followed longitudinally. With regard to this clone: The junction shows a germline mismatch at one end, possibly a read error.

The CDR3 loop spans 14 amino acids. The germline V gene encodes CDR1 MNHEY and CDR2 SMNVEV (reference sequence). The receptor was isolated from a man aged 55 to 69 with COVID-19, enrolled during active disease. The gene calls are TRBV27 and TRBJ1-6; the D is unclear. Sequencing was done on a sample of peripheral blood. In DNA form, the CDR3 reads TGTGCCAGCAGTTTGGTCACGGGGAATTCCCCCCTCCACTTT. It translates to CASSLVTGNSPLHF.